Here is one T cell receptor (beta chain) with its context. Its target is not known. TCRdb's copy holds only in-frame clones and misses some; the assay was immunoSEQ multiplex PCR. The sample contains some 150,000 clones, roughly 92% of which appear only once. The data belong to a study of T cell responses to AZD1222 COVID-19 vaccine. Study in general: Second-dose intervals near 4 or 12 weeks were combined. Points from the study as a whole: There were mostly white British donors and more females than males, and clonal diversity was possibly underestimated. Breadth and depth of Spike-specific TCRs rose after two AZD1222 doses. Every sample of the repertoires postdated the peak T cell response.

Trimming at V came to 9 bases and at J to 0 bases, leaving 10 bases not matched to a gene. The CDR3 sequence is 17 residues long. Germline CDR1 reads SNHLY; CDR2 reads FYNNEI. The source is an adult in good health. The chain uses TRBV2 and TRBJ2-1; 11 bases are shared with TRBD2. The starting material was peripheral blood, obtained on day 0 of AZD1222 vaccination. CDR3 in DNA: TGTGCCAGAAGAGGACTAGCGGGCCCCTCCTCCTACAATGAGCAGTTCTTC. Its translation: CARRGLAGPSSYNEQFF. The full variable domain, in which reference TRBV2 and TRBJ2-1 provide the parts outside the CDR3, is EPEVTQTPSHQVTQMGQEVILRCVPISNHLYFYWYRQILGQKVEFLVSFYNNEISEKSEIFDDQFSVERPDGSNFTLKIRSTKLEDSAMYFCARRGLAGPSSYNEQFFGPGTRLTVL.